The subject of this entry is one TCR beta chain. Germline V gene data show CDR1 as WSHSY and CDR2 as SAAADI. Trimming shortened V by 3 bases and J by 9 bases, and 12 bases separated the two germline ends. CDR3 length: 14 amino acids. The repertoire was sequenced with immunoSEQ multiplex PCR; TCRdb's copy has only in-frame clones and lacks some. The data contain about 480,000 clones, 70% to 90% of them singletons. This record belongs to a study of blood T cell repertoires in COVID-19. In assigning cohorts, the study relied on participant-reported clinical history. The specimen sequenced was PBMCs or T cells enriched from blood (not recorded which). This sequence was found in a woman in her forties who had recovered from COVID-19. The rearrangement links TRBV10-2 to TRBJ1-6; possibly TRBD1 for D (5 bases). As DNA, the CDR3 is TGCGCCAGCAGTGATGGGGGGGTGGGTTCACCCCTCCACTTT. Its protein is CASSDGGVGSPLHF.